This paragraph reports one T cell receptor beta chain. Its specificity is unknown. A much larger clone lies one base from this, so it may be a read error. As the CDR3 is not closed by the conserved phenylalanine or tryptophan, this likely results from a read error. Points from the study as a whole: Whole repertoires were not studied in the larger cohort, only one V-J beta rearrangement.

CDR3 length equals 14 residues. The germline V gene has CDR1 SGHRS and CDR2 YFSETQ. V lost 0 bases and J lost 2, with 8 bases in between. In TCRdb, the 5' RACE reads were re-called with MiXCR into one record per CDR3 protein. The sample has about 54,000 distinct CDR3 sequences, under 20% seen once; the top ten hold 2% to 2.5%. The chain couples TRBV5-1 to TRBJ1-1; D is uncertain. The source material was naive CD4+ T cells sorted from blood. Subset in this sample: naive CD4+ T cells, CD4+CD45RA+CD25-. The receptor's source is a female donor with breast cancer. This CDR3 reads CASSLDGFNTEAFS. Written as DNA, the CDR3 is TGCGCCAGCAGCTTGGATGGGTTTAACACTGAAGCTTTCTCT.